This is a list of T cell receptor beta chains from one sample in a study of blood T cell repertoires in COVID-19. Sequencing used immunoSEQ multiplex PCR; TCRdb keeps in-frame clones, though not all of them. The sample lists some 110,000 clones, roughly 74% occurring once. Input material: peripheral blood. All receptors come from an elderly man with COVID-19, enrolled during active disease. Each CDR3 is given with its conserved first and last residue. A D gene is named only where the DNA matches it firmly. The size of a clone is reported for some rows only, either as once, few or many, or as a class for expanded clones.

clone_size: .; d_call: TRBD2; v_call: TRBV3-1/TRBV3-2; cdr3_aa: CASRKRQGRGLAGGPSYNEQFF
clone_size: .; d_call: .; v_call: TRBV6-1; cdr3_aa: CASSERQGGSYNSPLHF
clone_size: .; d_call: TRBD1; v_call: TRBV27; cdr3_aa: CASSGQGAYGYTF
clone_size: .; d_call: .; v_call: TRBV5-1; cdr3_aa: CASSLESTEAFF
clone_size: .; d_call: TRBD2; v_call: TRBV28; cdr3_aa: CASSLGLAGDLGELFF
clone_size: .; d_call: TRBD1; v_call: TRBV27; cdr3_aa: CASSDRGTNYGYTF
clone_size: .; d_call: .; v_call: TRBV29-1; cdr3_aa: CSVEISGAGETQYF
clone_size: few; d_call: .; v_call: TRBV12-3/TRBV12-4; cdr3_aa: CASRLQGLGTQYF
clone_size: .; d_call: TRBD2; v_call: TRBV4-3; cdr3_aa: CASSQSTSGLYEQYF
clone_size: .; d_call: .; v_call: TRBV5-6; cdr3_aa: CASSPTGSEAFF
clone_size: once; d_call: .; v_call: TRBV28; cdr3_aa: CASSLTDLHEQYF
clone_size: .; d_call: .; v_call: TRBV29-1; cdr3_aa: CSVEDRTSYEQYF
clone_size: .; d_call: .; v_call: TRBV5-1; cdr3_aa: CASSLVTGTSGYEQYF
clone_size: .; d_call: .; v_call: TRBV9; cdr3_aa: CASSAYTDTQYF
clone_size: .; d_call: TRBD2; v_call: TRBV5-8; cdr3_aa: CASSLELAGGPNTGELFF
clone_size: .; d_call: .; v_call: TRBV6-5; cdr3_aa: CASSYRDRRIGGYTF
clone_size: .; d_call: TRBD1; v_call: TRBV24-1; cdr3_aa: CATSDSGTGLYGYTF
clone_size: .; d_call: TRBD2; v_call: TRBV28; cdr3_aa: CASSLAASGSGINEQFF
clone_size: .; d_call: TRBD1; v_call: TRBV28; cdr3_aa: CAIEGAPKTEAFF
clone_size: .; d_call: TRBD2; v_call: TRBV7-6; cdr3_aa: CASSRRTSGSTDTQYF
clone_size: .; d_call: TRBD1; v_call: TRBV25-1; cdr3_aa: CASSETAGTGFSGELFF
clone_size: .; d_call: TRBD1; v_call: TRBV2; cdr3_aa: CASRRQGDYNEQFF
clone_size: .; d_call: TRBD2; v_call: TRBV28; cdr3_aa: CASSLRLAAYEQYF
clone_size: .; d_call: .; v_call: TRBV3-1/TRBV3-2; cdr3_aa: CASSQEAVRDGTEAFF
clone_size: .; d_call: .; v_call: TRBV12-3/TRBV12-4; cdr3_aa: CASSYLNYGYTF
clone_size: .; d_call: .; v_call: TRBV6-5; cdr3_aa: CASRQGPSGNTIYF
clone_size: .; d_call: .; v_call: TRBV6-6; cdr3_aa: CASRRRDNQPQHF
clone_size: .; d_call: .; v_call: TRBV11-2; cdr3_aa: CASSFSQGSYEQYF
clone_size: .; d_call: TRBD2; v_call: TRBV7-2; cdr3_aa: CASSFSSGSNEQFF
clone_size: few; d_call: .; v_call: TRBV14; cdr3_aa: CASSQDSGLYYEQYF
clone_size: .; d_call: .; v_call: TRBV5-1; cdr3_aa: CASSTGTKGVYEQYF
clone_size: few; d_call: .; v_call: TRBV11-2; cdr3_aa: CASSSISGELFF
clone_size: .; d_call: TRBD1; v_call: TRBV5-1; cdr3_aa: CASSLMLGQGYEQYF
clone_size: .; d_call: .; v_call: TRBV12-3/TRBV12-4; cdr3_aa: CASSRADSSLHF
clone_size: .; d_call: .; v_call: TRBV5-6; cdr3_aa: CASTSEPPQYNYGYTF
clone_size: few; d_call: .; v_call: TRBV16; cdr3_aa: CASSQSGALETQYF
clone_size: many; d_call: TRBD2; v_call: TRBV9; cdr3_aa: CASSVGLAGGSEQYF
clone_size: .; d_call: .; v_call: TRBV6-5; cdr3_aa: CASIPSGGWTEAFF
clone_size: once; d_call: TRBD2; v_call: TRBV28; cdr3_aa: CASLSSGGFYEQYF
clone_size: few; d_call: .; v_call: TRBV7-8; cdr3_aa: CASSPGFGAGEQYF
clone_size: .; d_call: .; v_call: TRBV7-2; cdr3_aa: CASSSRQNTGELFF
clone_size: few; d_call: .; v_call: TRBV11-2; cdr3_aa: CASSIGSSYEQYF
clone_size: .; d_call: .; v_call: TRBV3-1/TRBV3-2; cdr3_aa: CASSQKGAGELFF
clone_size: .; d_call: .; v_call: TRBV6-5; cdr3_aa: CASSYSQGVGELFF
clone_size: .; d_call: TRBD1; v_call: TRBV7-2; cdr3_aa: CASRPGGQGGGEAFF
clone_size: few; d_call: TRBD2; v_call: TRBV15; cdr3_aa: CATSRSGLAGVRNEQYF
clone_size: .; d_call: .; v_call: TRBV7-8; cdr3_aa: CASSLGEGGLQPQHF
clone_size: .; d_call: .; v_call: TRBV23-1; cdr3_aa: CASSHYRAHTGELFF
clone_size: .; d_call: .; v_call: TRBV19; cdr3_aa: CATRIGVTEAFF